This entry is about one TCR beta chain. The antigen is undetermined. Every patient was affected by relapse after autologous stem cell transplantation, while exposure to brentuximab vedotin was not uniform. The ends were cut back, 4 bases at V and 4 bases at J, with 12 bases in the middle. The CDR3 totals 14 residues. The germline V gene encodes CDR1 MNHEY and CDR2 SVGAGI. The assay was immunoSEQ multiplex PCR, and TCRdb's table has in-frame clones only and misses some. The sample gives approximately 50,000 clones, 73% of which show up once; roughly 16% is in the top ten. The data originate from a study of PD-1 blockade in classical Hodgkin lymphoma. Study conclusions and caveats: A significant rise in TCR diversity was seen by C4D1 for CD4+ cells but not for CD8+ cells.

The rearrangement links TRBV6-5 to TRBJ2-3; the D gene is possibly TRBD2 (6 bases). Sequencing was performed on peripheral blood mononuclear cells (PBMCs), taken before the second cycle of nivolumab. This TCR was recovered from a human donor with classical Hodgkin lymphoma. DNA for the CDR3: TGTGCCAGCAGTTCCTGGAGGGTCGCAGATACGCAGTATTTT. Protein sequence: CASSSWRVADTQYF.